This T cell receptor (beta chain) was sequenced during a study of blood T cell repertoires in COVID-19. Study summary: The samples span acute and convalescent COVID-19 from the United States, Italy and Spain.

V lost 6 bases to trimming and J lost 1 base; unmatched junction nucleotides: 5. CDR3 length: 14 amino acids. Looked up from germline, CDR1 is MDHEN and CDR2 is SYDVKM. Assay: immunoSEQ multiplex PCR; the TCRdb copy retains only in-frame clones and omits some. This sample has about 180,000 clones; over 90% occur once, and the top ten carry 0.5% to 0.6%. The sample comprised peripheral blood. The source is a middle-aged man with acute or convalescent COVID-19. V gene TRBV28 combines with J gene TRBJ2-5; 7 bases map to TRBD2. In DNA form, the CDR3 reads TGTGCCAGCAGCGACTCTAGCGGCCAAGAGACCCAGTACTTC. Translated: CASSDSSGQETQYF.